These 9 T cell receptor beta chains were all obtained from the same sample, sequenced in a study of shared clonotypes between healthy human individuals. Measured with immunoSEQ multiplex PCR; TCRdb has only the in-frame clones, and not every one. Of hundreds of thousands of clones listed, roughly 84% are singletons. Sequencing was performed on memory CD8+ T cells sorted from blood. Regarding subset: CD45RO+ cells pooled with CCR7-negative TemRA cells. These TCRs come from a man younger than 35 in good health.

As to this clone: Additional DNA sequences in this sample encode the identical CDR3. This sequence joins TRBV6-5 and TRBJ1-2; D gene ambiguous. In germline, CDR1 is MNHEY, CDR2 SVGAGI. Trimming left V 2 bases short and J 6 bases short, with 7 bases between. The CDR3 contains 12 residues. Here the CDR3 reads CASSYLGDGYTF. CDR3 nucleotide sequence: TGTGCCAGCAGTTACCTCGGGGATGGCTACACCTTC.

V usage is TRBV27 and J usage is TRBJ1-5; D remains unclear. CDR3 size: 14 residues. Per the germline V gene, CDR1 is MNHEY and CDR2 is SMNVEV (reference sequence). V lost 8 bases, J lost 3 bases, and 14 bases lay in between. CDR3 bases: TGTGCCAGCGCCTCTTCTGGATTCAATCAGCCCCAGCATTTT. Encoded protein: CASASSGFNQPQHF.

Note on this clone: A much more abundant neighbour one base away suggests this may be a read error. The sample has other DNA sequences that encode this CDR3 too. This chain connects TRBV9 to TRBJ1-4, with D possibly matching TRBD1 (5 bases). Trimming cost V 5 bases and J 6 bases, with 14 bases left between them. Germline lookup yields CDR1 SGDLS and CDR2 YYNGEE. The CDR3 covers 14 residues. Here the CDR3 DNA reads TGTGCCAGCAGTTCCTCCGACAGCCATGAAAAACTGTTTTTT. Its protein is CASSSSDSHEKLFF.

DNA of the CDR3: TGTGCCAGCAGCCCTCGCGGGCGGCCCACAGATACGCAGTATTTT. Translating it yields CASSPRGRPTDTQYF. The chain couples TRBV27 to TRBJ2-3; D is possibly TRBD2 (5 bases). In germline, CDR1 is MNHEY, CDR2 SMNVEV (reference sequence). The V and J ends lost 6 bases and 2 bases respectively, with 15 bases between them. This CDR3 is 15 amino acids long.

V usage is TRBV20-1 and J usage is TRBJ2-1; D not resolved. Germline CDR1 is DFQATT and CDR2 is SNEGSKA (reference sequence). The CDR3 is 10 residues long. The V end lost 7 bases, the J end lost 7 bases, and 8 bases lay between the germline ends. In DNA, the CDR3 is TGCAGTGTTAGGGTTAATGAGCAGTTCTTC. Translation: CSVRVNEQFF.

The V call is TRBV19, the J call TRBJ1-2; D not certain. Germline V lookup: CDR1 LNHDA, CDR2 SQIVND (reference sequence). Trimming stripped 5 bases from V and 4 bases from J, with 8 bases between. The CDR3 has 12 residues. The CDR3 protein is CASSYGSYGYTF. In nucleotides, the CDR3 is TGTGCCAGTAGTTACGGGTCCTATGGCTACACCTTC.

This clone was found many times. This chain connects TRBV5-1 to TRBJ2-5, with TRBD2 matching over 8 bases. This CDR3 spans 18 amino acids. V dropped 0 bases and J dropped 2; count of bases not matched to a gene: 12. CDR1 and CDR2 (germline): SGHRS, YFSETQ. CDR3 nucleotide sequence: TGCGCCAGCAGCTTGGTGTCGGGACTAGAAAGGGGTCAAGAGACCCAGTACTTC. This sequence encodes CASSLVSGLERGQETQYF.

The chain is built from TRBV29-1 and TRBJ2-2; 7 nucleotides line up with TRBD1. Unmatched junction bases numbered 5, after V lost 2 bases and J lost 5 bases. Germline V gene data show CDR1 as SQVTM and CDR2 as ANQGSEA. The CDR3 has 14 amino acids. The DNA of the CDR3 is TGCAGCGTTGAAACAGGGGCGGGTACCGGGGAGCTGTTTTTT. Its protein is CSVETGAGTGELFF.

Of note for this clone: At the DNA level, this CDR3 is encoded by other sequences in the same sample as well. The V gene is TRBV6-1, the J gene TRBJ2-7; unclear D gene. The germline CDR1 and CDR2 sequences are MNHNS and SASEGT. This CDR3 has 13 amino acids. V gave up 3 bases and J gave up 2 bases, with 8 bases separating them. The CDR3 here is CASSEGFTYEQYF. CDR3 in DNA: TGTGCCAGCAGTGAGGGATTCACCTACGAGCAGTACTTC.